Listed below are T cell receptor beta chains from one sample, sequenced in a study of human T cells and chemical hapten exposure. Each CDR3 protein is one row after TCRdb ran MiXCR on the RACE reads. This table holds about 140,000 distinct CDR3 sequences, 10% to 15% found once. Here the sequenced sample was whole blood, taken in connection with sensitization to the hapten diphenylcyclopropenone (DPC). These receptors were obtained from a woman aged 50 to 60 with alopecia areata. Some clones in this sample may be carry-over from other donors' samples. Both conserved end residues are part of each CDR3.

j_call v_call cdr3_aa
TRBJ2-1 TRBV28 CASRLNSYNEQFF
TRBJ2-5 TRBV6-1 CASSAQRQAGGTQYF
TRBJ2-7 TRBV28 CATRDSTYEQYF
TRBJ2-1 TRBV3-1 CASSLVLSGNNEQFF
TRBJ2-7 TRBV18 CASSPGTSGRAAYEQYF
TRBJ2-3 TRBV5-4 CASSSVPTDTQYF
TRBJ1-5 TRBV28 CASSSTGGTGQPQHF
TRBJ1-6 TRBV7-9 CASSLLPAIDSPLHF
TRBJ2-1 TRBV29-1 CSGGLGNEQFF
TRBJ1-1 TRBV5-8 CASSWAKGSTEAFF
TRBJ2-5 TRBV4-2 CASSQGESDRGETQYF
TRBJ2-7 TRBV10-3 CAISEPLGLVSGENEQYF
TRBJ2-3 TRBV25-1 CASSDPPAGVKLTDTQYF
TRBJ2-7 TRBV28 CASSFTAAYEQYF
TRBJ1-6 TRBV20-1 CSARVQSSYNSPLHF
TRBJ2-3 TRBV3-1 CASSQVGGGTDTQYF
TRBJ1-6 TRBV7-2 CASSFQQGANSPLHF
TRBJ2-7 TRBV5-4 CASSYGTSGAAHEQYF
TRBJ2-3 TRBV29-1 CSVAASTDTQYF
TRBJ2-1 TRBV2 CASSEWLAGGEQFF
TRBJ2-3 TRBV18 CASSRIAGSTDTQYF
TRBJ2-7 TRBV10-3 CAISEARDYEQYF